This TCR beta chain was observed in a study of blood T cell repertoires in COVID-19. For the study at large: Italy, Spain and the United States were the sources of the convalescent and acute COVID-19 samples. The cDNA or gDNA used as material had been derived from T cells, B-cell-depleted T cells, or PBMCs.

The CDR3 is 16 amino acids. The germline gives CDR1 SGHTS, CDR2 YDEGEE. Trimming left V 0 bases short and J 0 bases short, with 10 bases between. The authors' processing: Using reference gene primer amplification, nucleated cell counts were estimated. Generated by immunoSEQ multiplex PCR, the TCRdb table keeps only in-frame clones and is missing some. For V, J and clone size, that table is used; D and trimming come from the DNA. The sample holds 100,000 to 150,000 clones, roughly 90% seen once. Followed longitudinally, the Seattle patients had been enrolled during active infection. This chain connects TRBV5-8 to TRBJ1-3; unclear D gene. Sequenced input: peripheral blood. The clonotype comes from a man aged 55-75 years with COVID-19, enrolled during active disease. The CDR3 loop is CASSLVPGISGNTIYF. As DNA, the CDR3 is TGTGCCAGCAGCTTGGTACCGGGGATCTCTGGAAACACCATATATTTT. The complete variable domain, with remaining parts taken from reference TRBV5-8 and TRBJ1-3, reads EAGVTQSPTHLIKTRGQQATLRCSPISGHTSVYWYQQALGLGLQFLLWYDEGEERNRGNFPPRFSGRQFPNYSSELNVNALELEDSALYLCASSLVPGISGNTIYFGEGSWLTVV.